The sequence of this T cell receptor (beta chain) was determined in a study of cytomegalovirus exposure and HLA in healthy donors. The CDR3 has 15 amino acids. The V and J ends lost 4 bases and 7 bases, in that order; junction bases with no gene match: 9. CDR1 is SGHTA, CDR2 FQGTGA, per germline. The PCR contained 60 Vbeta and 13 Jbeta primers. Profiled with immunoSEQ multiplex PCR; TCRdb holds only in-frame clones, not every one. The data hold approximately 130,000 clones, with around 74% observed a single time. Whole-study findings and limits: Highest at DRB1 and lowest at HLA-C, TCR association rates differed among HLA loci in a later analysis.

Regarding this clone: Its antigen is unidentified.

The clonotype comes from a man aged 30-40 years in good health and CMV-seronegative. The specimen was PBMCs. The chain uses TRBV7-3 and TRBJ2-1; TRBD2 matches at 8 bases. The CDR3 nucleotides read TGTGCCAGCAGCTCCCAGCGGGAGAGGGGTAATGAGCAGTTCTTC. It is translated as CASSSQRERGNEQFF.